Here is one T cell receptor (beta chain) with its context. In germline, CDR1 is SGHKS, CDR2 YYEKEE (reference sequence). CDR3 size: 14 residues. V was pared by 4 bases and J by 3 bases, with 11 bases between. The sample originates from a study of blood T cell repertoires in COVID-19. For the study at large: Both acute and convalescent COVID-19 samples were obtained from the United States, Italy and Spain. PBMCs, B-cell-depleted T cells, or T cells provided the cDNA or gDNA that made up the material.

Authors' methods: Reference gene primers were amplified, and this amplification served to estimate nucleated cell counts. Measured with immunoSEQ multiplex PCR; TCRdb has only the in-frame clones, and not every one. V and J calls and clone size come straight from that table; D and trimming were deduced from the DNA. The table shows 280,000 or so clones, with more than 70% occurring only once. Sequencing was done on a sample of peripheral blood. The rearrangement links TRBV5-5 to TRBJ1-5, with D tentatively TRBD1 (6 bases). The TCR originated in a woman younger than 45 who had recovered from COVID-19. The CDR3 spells CASSITGLNQPQHF. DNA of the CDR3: TGTGCCAGCAGCATTACAGGGCTCAATCAGCCCCAGCATTTT. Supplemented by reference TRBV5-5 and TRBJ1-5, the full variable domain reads DAGVTQSPTHLIKTRGQQVTLRCSPISGHKSVSWYQQVLGQGPQFIFQYYEKEERGRGNFPDRFSARQFPNYSSELNVNALLLGDSALYLCASSITGLNQPQHFGDGTRLSIL.